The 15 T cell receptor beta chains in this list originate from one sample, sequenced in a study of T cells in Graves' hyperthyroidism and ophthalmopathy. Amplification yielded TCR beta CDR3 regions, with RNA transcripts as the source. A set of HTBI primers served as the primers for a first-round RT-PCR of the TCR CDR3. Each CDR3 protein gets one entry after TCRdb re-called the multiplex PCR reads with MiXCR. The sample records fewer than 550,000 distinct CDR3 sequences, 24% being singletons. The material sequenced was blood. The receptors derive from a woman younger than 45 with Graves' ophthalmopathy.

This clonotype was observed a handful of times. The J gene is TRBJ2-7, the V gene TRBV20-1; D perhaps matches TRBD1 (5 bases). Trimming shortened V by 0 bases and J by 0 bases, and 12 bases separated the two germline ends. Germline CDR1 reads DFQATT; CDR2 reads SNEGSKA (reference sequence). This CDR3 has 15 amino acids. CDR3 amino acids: CSARDLRGISYEQYF. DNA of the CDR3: TGCAGTGCTAGAGATCTTAGGGGTATCTCCTACGAGCAGTACTTC.

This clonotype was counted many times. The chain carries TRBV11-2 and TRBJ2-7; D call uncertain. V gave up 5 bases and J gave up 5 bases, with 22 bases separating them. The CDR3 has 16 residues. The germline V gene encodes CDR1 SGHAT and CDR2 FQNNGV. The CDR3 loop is CASSPPIRASNNEQYF. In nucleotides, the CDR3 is TGTGCCAGCAGCCCCCCTATCCGGGCCTCAAACAACGAGCAGTACTTC.

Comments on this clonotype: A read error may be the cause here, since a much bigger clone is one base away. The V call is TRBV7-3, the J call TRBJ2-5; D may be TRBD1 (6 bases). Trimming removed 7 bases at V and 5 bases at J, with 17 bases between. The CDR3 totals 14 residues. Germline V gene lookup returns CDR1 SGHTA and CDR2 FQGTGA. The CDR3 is CASTRRAGDETQYF. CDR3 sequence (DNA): TGTGCCAGCACCCGTCGGGCAGGGGATGAGACCCAGTACTTC.

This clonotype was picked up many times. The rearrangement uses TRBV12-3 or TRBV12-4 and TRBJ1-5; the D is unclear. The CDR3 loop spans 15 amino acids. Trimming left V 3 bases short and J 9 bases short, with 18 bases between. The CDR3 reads CASSFADHGGWPQHF. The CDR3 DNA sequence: TGTGCCAGCAGTTTTGCAGACCACGGCGGGTGGCCCCAGCATTTT.

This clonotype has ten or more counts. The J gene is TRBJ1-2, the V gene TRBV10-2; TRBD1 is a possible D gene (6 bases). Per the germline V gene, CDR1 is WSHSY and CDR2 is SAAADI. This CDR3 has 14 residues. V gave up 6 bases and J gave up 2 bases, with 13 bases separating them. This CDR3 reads CASSPDGGNYGYTF. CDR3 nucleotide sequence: TGCGCCAGCAGCCCAGACGGGGGCAACTATGGCTACACCTTC.

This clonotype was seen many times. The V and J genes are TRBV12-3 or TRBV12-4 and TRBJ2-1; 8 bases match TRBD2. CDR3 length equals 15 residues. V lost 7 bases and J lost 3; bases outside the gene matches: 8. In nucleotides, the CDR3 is TGTGCCAGCACTGGGGCGGGGGGCCTCTACAATGAGCAGTTCTTC. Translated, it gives CASTGAGGLYNEQFF.

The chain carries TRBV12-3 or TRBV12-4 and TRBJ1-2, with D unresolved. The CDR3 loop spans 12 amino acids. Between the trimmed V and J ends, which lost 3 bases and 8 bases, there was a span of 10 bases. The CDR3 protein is CASSFDGRGYTF. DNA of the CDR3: TGTGCCAGCAGTTTTGATGGTAGAGGCTACACCTTC.

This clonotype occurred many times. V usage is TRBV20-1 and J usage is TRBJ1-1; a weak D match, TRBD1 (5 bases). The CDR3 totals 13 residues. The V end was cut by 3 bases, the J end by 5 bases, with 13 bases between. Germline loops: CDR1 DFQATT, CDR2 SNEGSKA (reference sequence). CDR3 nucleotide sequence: TGCAGTGCTAGGGAATTAGGGGAAACTGAAGCTTTCTTT. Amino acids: CSARELGETEAFF.

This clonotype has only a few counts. CDR3 residues: CASSHYRQGYYGYTF. In DNA, the CDR3 is TGTGCCAGCAGTCATTATCGACAGGGGTACTATGGCTACACCTTC. This sequence joins TRBV27 and TRBJ1-2; 8 bases are a match to TRBD1. Trimming took 5 bases from V and 3 from J; bases not matched to a gene: 8. The V gene's germline CDR1 is MNHEY and CDR2 SMNVEV (reference sequence). The CDR3 is made up of 15 amino acids.

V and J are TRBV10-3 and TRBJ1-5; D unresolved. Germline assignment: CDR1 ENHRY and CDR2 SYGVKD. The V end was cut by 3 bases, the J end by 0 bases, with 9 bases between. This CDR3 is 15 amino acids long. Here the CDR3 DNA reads TGTGCCATCAGTGAAGGAAAGTATAGCAATCAGCCCCAGCATTTT. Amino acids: CAISEGKYSNQPQHF.

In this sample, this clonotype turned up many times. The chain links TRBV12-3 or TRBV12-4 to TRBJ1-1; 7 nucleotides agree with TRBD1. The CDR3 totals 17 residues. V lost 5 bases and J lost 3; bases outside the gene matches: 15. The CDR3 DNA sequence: TGTGCCAGCAGTCCGCCCCAGGGGGAATCAGGGGACACTGAAGCTTTCTTT. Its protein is CASSPPQGESGDTEAFF.

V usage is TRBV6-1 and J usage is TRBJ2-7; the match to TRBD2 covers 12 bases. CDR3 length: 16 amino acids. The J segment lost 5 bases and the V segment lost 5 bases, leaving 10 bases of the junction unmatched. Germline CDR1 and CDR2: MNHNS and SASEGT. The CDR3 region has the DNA TGTGCCAGCAGTCAGGGCCTAGCGGGGGGGCTAGACGAGCAGTACTTC. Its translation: CASSQGLAGGLDEQYF.

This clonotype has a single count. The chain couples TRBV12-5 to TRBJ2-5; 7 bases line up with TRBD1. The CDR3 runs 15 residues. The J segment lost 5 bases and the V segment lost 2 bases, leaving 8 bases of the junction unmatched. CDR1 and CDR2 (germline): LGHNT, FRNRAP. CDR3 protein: CASGLYRGMEETQYF. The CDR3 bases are TGTGCTAGTGGTTTGTACAGGGGAATGGAGGAGACCCAGTACTTC. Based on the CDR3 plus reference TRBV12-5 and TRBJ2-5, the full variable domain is DARVTQTPRHKVTEMGQEVTMRCQPILGHNTVFWYRQTMMQGLELLAYFRNRAPLDDSGMPKDRFSAEMPDATLATLKIQPSEPRDSAVYFCASGLYRGMEETQYFGPGTRLLVL.

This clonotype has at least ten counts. The CDR3: CASSALTRSEQYF. As DNA, the CDR3 is TGTGCCAGCAGCGCCCTGACTAGAAGCGAGCAGTACTTC. This rearrangement joins TRBV5-5 to TRBJ2-7; weak D call: TRBD2 (6 bases). Germline V gene sequence: CDR1 SGHKS, CDR2 YYEKEE (reference sequence). Trimming shortened V by 4 bases and J by 6 bases, and 14 bases separated the two germline ends. The CDR3 spans 13 residues.

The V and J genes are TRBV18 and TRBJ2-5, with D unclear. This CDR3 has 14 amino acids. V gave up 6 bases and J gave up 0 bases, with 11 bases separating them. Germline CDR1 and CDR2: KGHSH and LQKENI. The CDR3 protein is CASSLALYQETQYF. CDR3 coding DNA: TGTGCCAGCTCCTTGGCCCTGTACCAAGAGACCCAGTACTTC.